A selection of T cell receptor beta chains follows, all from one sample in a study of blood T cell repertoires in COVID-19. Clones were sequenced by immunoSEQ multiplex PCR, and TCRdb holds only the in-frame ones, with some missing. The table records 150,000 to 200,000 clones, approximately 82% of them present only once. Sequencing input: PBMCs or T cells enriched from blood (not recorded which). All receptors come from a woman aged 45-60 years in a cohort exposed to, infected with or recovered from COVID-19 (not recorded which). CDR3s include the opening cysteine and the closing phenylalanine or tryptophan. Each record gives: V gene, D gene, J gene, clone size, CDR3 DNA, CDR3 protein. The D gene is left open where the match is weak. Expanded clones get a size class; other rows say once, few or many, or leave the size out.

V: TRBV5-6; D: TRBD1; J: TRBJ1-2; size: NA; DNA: TGTGCCAGCAGCTTTCGACAGGGGCGAGGCTACACCTTC; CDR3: CASSFRQGRGYTF
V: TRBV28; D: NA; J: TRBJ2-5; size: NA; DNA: TGTGCCAGCAGTCCCTACAGGTATCAAGAGACCCAGTACTTC; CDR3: CASSPYRYQETQYF
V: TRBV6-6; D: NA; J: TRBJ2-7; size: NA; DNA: TGTGCCAGCAGCGTACAGTACGAGCAGTACTTC; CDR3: CASSVQYEQYF
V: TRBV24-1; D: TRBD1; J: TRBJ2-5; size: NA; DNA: TGTGCCACCAGTGACCCCCTACAGGGGTTCGAGACCCAGTACTTC; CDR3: CATSDPLQGFETQYF
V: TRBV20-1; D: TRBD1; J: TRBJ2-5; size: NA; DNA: TGCAGTGCCAGTTCTGAGGGACAGGGCTTGTTCTACCAAGAGACCCAGTACTTC; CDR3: CSASSEGQGLFYQETQYF
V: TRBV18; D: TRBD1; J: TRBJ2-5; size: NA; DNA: TGTGCCAGCTCACCACCGGCAGGGGGCAACCAAGAGACCCAGTACTTC; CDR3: CASSPPAGGNQETQYF
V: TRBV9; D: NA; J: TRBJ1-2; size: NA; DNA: TGTGCCAGCAGCGTAACTACCCAAAATGGCTACACCTTC; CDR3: CASSVTTQNGYTF
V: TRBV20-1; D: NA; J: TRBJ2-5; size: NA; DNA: TGCAGCGGGACTCAAGAGACCCAGTACTTC; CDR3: CSGTQETQYF
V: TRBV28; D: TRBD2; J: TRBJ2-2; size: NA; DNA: TGTGCCAGCAGCCCCGCTAGCGGGAGGGCCCACGGGGAGCTGTTTTTT; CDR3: CASSPASGRAHGELFF
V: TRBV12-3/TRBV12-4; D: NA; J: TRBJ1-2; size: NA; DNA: TGTGCCAGCAGGGCAACAGCCTATGGCTACACCTTC; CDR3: CASRATAYGYTF
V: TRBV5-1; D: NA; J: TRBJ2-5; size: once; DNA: TGCGCCAGCAGCTTCGGCGGGACCAACCAAGAGACCCAGTACTTC; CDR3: CASSFGGTNQETQYF
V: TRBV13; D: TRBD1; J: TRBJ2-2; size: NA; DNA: TGTGCCAGCAGCCCGCGGACAGGACCCTCTAGACGAACCGGGGAGCTGTTTTTT; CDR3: CASSPRTGPSRRTGELFF
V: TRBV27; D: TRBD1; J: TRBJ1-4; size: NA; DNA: TGTGCCAGCAGTCGGGTACCGGGACAGGGGACGGAAAAACTGTTTTTT; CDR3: CASSRVPGQGTEKLFF
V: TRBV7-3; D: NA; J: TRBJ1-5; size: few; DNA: TGTGCCAGCAGCTTAGAGGGAGGACAGCCCCAGCATTTT; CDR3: CASSLEGGQPQHF
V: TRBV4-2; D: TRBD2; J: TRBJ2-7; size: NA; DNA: TGTGCCAGCAGCCCCCTGCGGGCTAGCGGGGGGACTGAGCAGTACTTC; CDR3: CASSPLRASGGTEQYF
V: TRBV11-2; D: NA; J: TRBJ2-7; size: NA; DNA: TGTGCCAGCAGCCCAAATTACGGTAGCGAGCAGTACTTC; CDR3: CASSPNYGSEQYF
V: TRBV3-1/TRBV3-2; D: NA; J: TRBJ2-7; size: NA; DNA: TGTGCCAGCAGCCAAGTTCCGGGAAACTCCTACGAGCAGTACTTC; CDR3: CASSQVPGNSYEQYF
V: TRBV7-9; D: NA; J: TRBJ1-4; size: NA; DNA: TGTGCCAGCAGCCAGGCGGGGGGGGGAGATGAAAAACTGTTTTTT; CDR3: CASSQAGGGDEKLFF
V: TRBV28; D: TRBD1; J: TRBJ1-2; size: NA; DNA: TGTGCCAGCAGTCTAGGACAGGGGGCCTATGGCTACACCTTC; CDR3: CASSLGQGAYGYTF
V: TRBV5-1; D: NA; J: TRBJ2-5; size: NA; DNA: TGCGCCAGCAGCTTTGGCACGGGTTTCGAGACCCAGTACTTC; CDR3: CASSFGTGFETQYF
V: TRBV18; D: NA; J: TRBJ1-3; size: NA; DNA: TGTGCCAGCTCACCCGAAACAGGCTCTGGAAACACCATATATTTT; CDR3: CASSPETGSGNTIYF
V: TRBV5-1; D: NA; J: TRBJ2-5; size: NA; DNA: TGCGCCAGCAGCTTGGAATATTCAGAGACCCAGTACTTC; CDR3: CASSLEYSETQYF
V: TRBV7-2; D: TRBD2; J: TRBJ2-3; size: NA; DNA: TGTGCCAGCAGCTTGACTAGTAGCGGGAGGAGGGATACGCAGTATTTT; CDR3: CASSLTSSGRRDTQYF
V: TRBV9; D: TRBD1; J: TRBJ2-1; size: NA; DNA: TGTGCCAGCAGCTCCTCCGGGACAGGGCTCGATGAGCAGTTCTTC; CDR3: CASSSSGTGLDEQFF
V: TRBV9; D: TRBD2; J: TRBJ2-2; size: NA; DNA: TGTGCCAGCAGCGTGGGACTACGGAACACCGGGGAGCTGTTTTTT; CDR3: CASSVGLRNTGELFF
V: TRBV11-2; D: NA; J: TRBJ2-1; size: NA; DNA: TGTGCCAGCAGCTTAGTAGGACGGGACTCCTACAATGAGCAGTTCTTC; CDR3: CASSLVGRDSYNEQFF
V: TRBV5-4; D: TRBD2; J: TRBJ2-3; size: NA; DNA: TGTGCCAGCAGCTCTCCCTTTGTAGCGGGGGACACAGATACGCAGTATTTT; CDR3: CASSSPFVAGDTDTQYF
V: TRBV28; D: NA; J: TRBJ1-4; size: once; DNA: TGTGCCAGCAGTCGCCCCGGGGGAGGGAATGAAAAACTGTTTTTT; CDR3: CASSRPGGGNEKLFF
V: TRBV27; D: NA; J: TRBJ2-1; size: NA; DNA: TGTGCCAGCAGTTTATCGCGGGACTTGGGGGGCAATGAGCAGTTCTTC; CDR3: CASSLSRDLGGNEQFF
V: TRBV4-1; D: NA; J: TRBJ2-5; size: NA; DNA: TGCGCCAGCAGCCTCGACAAAGAAGAGACCCAGTACTTC; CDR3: CASSLDKEETQYF
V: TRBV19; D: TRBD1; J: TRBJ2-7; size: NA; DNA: TGTGCCAGTAGTCCCGGACAGGCCACCTACGAGCAGTACTTC; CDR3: CASSPGQATYEQYF
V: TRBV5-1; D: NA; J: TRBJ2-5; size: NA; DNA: TGCGCCAGCAGCTTGGGACTAGTGCCTCGGGAGACCCAGTACTTC; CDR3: CASSLGLVPRETQYF
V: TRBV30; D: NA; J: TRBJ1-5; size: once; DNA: TGTGCCTGGAGTGTACGGAGGTCAACCAGCAATCAGCCCCAGCATTTT; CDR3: CAWSVRRSTSNQPQHF
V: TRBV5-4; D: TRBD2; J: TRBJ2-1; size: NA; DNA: TGTGCCAGCAGCGCGCCGGGCGGGAGGGGCAATGAGCAGTTCTTC; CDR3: CASSAPGGRGNEQFF
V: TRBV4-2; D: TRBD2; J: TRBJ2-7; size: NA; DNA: TGTGCCAGCAGCCTAAACCCGGGACTAGGTTCTTTTCGCGAGCAGTACTTC; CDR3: CASSLNPGLGSFREQYF
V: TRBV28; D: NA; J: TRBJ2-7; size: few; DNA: TGTGCCAGCAGTTTTAGGTCGGGGACAAATCCCGGGGAGCAGTACTTC; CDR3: CASSFRSGTNPGEQYF
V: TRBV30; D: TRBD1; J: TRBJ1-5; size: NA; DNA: TGTGCCTGCGTTTCTCAGGGGGCGTTCGGGCCCCAGCATTTT; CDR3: CACVSQGAFGPQHF